This T cell receptor (beta chain) was recorded in a study of shared clonotypes between healthy human individuals. Caucasian adults living in Nashville, Tennessee, provided all samples. The trim removed 3 bases at V and 4 bases at J, leaving 6 bases unmatched. Germline V gives CDR1 SGHTA, CDR2 FQGNSA. The CDR3 sequence is 16 residues long. The table came from immunoSEQ multiplex PCR; TCRdb's copy has only in-frame clones and leaves some out. The data contain around 1.6 million clones, 98% of them singletons. The TCR comes from a man aged 30 to 39 in good health. The genes are TRBV7-2 and TRBJ2-3; TRBD2 matches 11 bases. Source material: naive CD4+ T cells sorted from blood. Regarding subset: CD45RA+ positively selected. The CDR3 reads CASSLLAGGPPDTQYF. CDR3 nucleotides: TGTGCCAGCAGCTTGTTAGCGGGAGGGCCGCCAGATACGCAGTATTTT. The full variable domain, its missing parts supplied by reference TRBV7-2 and TRBJ2-3, is GAGVSQSPSNKVTEKGKDVELRCDPISGHTALYWYRQSLGQGLEFLIYFQGNSAPDKSGLPSDRFSAERTGGSVSTLTIQRTQQEDSAVYLCASSLLAGGPPDTQYFGPGTRLTVL.